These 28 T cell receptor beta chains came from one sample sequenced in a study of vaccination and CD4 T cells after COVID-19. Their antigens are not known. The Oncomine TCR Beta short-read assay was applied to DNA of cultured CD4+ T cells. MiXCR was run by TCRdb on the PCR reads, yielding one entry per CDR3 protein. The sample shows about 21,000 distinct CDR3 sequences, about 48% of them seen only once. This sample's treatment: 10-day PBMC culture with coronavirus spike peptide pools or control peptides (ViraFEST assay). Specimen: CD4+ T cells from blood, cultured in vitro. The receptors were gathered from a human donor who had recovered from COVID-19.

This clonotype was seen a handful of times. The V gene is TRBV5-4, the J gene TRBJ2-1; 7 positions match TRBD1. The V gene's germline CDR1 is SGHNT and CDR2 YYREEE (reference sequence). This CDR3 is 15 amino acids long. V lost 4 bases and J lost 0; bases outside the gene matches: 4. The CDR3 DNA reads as TGTGCCAGCAGCGTGGACAGGCGCTCCTACAATGAGCAGTTCTTC. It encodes CASSVDRRSYNEQFF.

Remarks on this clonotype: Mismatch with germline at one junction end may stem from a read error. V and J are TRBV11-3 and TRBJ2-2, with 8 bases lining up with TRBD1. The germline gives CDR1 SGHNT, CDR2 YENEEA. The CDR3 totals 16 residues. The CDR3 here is CASSFWTGWATRELFF. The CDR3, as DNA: TGTGCCAGCAGCTTCTGGACAGGGTGGGCCACCAGGGAGCTGTTTTTT.

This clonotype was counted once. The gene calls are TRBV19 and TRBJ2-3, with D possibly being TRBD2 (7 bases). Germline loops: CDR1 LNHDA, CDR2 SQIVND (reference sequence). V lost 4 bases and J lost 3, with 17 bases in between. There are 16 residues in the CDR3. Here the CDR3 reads CASSRTVAGATDTQYF. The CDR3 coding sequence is TGTGCCAGTAGTAGGACAGTCGCGGGGGCGACAGATACGCAGTATTTT.

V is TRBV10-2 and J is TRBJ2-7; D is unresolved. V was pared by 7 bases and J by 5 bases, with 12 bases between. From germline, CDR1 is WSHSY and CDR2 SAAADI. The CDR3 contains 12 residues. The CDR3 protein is CASIYEADEQYF. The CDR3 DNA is TGCGCCAGCATCTACGAGGCGGACGAGCAGTACTTC.

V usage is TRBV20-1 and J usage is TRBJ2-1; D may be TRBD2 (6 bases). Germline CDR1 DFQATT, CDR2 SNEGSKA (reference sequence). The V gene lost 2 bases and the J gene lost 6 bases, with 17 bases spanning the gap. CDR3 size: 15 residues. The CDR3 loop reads CSARPPRGVGNEQFF. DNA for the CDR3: TGCAGTGCTAGACCTCCTCGCGGGGTAGGCAATGAGCAGTTCTTC.

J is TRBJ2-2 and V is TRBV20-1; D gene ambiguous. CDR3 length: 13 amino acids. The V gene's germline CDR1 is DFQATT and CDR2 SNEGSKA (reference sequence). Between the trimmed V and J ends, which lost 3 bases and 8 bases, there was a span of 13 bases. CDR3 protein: CSASAARSGELFF. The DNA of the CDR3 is TGCAGTGCTAGCGCCGCTAGGTCTGGGGAGCTGTTTTTT.

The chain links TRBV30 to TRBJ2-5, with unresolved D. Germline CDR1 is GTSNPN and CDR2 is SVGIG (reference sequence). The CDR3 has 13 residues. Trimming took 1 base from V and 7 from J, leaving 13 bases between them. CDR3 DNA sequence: TGTGCCTGGAGTGCGGCGGCCTCGGGGACCCAGTACTTC. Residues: CAWSAAASGTQYF. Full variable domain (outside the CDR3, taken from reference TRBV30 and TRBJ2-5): SQTIHQWPATLVQPVGSPLSLECTVEGTSNPNLYWYRQAAGRGLQLLFYSVGIGQISSEVPQNLSASRPQDRQFILSSKKLLLSDSGFYLCAWSAAASGTQYFGPGTRLLVL.

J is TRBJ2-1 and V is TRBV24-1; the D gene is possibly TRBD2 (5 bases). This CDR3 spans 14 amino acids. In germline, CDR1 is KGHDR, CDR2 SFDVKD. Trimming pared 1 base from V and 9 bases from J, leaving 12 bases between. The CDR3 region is CATSDLRGPSEQFF. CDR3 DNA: TGTGCCACCAGTGATTTAAGAGGGCCCTCTGAGCAGTTCTTC.

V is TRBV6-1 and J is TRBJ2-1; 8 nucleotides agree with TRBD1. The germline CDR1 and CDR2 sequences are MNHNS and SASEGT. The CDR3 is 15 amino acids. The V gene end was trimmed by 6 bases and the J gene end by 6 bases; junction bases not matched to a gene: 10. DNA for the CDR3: TGTGCCAGCAGGGGAGCGACAGGGGAGCTCAATGAGCAGTTCTTC. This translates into CASRGATGELNEQFF.

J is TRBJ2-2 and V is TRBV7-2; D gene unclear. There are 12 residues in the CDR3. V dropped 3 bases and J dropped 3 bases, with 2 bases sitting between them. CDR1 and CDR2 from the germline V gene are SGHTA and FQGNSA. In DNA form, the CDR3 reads TGTGCCAGCAGCTTTTACACCGGGGAGCTGTTTTTT. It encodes CASSFYTGELFF.

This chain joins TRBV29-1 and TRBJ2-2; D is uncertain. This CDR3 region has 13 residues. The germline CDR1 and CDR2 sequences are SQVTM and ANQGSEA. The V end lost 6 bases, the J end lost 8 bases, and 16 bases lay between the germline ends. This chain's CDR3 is CSVLQIEGGELFF. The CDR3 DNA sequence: TGCAGCGTCTTACAGATAGAAGGGGGGGAGCTGTTTTTT.

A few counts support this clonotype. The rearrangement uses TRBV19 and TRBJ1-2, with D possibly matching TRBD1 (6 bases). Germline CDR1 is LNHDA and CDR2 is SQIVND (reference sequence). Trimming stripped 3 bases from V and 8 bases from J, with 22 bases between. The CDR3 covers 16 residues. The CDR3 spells CASSIRGAGAWVGYTF. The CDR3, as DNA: TGTGCCAGTAGTATCCGGGGGGCAGGGGCCTGGGTCGGCTACACCTTC.

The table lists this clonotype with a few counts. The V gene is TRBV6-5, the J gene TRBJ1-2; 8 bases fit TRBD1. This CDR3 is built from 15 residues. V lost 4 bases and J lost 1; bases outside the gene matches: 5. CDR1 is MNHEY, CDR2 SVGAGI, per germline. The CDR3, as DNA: TGTGCCAGCAGTTTACTCACAGGGGGTAACTATGGCTACACCTTC. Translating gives CASSLLTGGNYGYTF.

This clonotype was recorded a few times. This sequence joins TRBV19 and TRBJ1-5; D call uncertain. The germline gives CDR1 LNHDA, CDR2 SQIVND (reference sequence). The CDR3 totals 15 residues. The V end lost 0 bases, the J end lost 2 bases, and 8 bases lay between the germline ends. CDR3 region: CASSIDWQGNQPQHF. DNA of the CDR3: TGTGCCAGTAGTATAGATTGGCAGGGCAATCAGCCCCAGCATTTT.

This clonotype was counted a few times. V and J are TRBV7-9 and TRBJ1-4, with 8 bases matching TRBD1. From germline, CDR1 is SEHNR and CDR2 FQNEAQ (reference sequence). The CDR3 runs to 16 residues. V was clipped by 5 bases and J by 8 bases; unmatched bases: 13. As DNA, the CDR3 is TGTGCCAGCAGCACCAGAACAGGGGGGTCTGGAGAAAAACTGTTTTTT. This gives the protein CASSTRTGGSGEKLFF.

The CDR3 bases are TGTGCCAGCAGCGTAGCGGCAGAGAACACTGAAGCTTTCTTT. Translated, it gives CASSVAAENTEAFF. The V and J genes are TRBV9 and TRBJ1-1; D call uncertain. Germline loops: CDR1 SGDLS, CDR2 YYNGEE. CDR3 length: 14 residues. Trimming pared 0 bases from V and 1 base from J, leaving 7 bases between.

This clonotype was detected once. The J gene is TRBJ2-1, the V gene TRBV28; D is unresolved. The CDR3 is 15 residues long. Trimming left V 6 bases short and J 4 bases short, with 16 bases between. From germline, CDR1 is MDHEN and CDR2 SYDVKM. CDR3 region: CASSRAYPLYNEQFF. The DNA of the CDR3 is TGTGCCAGCAGCCGGGCCTACCCCCTTTACAATGAGCAGTTCTTC.

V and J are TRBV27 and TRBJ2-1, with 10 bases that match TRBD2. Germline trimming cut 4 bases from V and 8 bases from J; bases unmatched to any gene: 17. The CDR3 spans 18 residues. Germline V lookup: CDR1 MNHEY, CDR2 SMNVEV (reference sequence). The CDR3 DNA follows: TGTGCCAGCAGTTCGAACCCCCCCTCTAGCGGGAGAGGCCATGAGCAGTTCTTC. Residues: CASSSNPPSSGRGHEQFF.

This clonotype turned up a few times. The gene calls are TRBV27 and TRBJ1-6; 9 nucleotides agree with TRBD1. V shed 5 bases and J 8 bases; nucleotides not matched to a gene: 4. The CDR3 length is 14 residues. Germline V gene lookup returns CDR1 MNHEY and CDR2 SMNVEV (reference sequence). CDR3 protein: CASSLDRGYSPLHF. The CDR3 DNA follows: TGTGCCAGCAGTCTAGACAGGGGGTATTCACCCCTCCACTTT.

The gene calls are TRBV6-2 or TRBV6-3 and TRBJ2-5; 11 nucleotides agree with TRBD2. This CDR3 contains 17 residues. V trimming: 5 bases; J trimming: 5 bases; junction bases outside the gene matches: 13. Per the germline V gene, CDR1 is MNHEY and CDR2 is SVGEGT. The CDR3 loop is CASSLGTSGGAGETQYF. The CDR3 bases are TGTGCCAGCAGTCTCGGGACTAGCGGAGGGGCGGGGGAGACCCAGTACTTC.

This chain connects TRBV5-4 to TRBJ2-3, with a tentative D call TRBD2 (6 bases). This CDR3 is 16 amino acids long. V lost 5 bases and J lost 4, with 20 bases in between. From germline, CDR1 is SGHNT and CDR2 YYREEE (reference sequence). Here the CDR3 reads CASSSRRERAPDTQYF. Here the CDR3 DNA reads TGTGCCAGCAGTTCTCGGCGGGAAAGGGCCCCAGATACGCAGTATTTT. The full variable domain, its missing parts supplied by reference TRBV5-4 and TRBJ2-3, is ETGVTQSPTHLIKTRGQQVTLRCSSQSGHNTVSWYQQALGQGPQFIFQYYREEENGRGNFPPRFSGLQFPNYSSELNVNALELDDSALYLCASSSRRERAPDTQYFGPGTRLTVL.

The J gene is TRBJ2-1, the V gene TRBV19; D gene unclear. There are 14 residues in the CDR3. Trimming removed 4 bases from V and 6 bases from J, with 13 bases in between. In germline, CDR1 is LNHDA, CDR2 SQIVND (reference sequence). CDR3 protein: CASSTRIRSNEQFF. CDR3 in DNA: TGTGCCAGTAGTACTCGGATTCGAAGCAATGAGCAGTTCTTC.

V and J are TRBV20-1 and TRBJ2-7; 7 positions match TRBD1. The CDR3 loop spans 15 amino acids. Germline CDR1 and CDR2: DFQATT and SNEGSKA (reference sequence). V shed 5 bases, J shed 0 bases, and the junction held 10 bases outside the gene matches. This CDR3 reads CSAADRASLSYEQYF. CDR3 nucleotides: TGCAGTGCTGCCGACAGGGCCAGCCTCTCCTACGAGCAGTACTTC.

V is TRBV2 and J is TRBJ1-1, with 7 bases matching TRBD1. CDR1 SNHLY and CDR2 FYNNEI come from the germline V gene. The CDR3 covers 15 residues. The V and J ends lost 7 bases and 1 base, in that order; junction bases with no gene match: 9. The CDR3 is CASKPKTGPNTEAFF. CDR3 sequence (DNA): TGTGCCAGCAAACCCAAGACAGGGCCGAACACTGAAGCTTTCTTT.

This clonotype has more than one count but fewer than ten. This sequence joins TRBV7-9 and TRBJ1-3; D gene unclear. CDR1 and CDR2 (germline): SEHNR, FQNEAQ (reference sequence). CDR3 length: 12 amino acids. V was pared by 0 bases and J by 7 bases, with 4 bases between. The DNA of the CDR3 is TGTGCCAGCAGCTTAGCCGGGAACACCATATATTTT. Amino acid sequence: CASSLAGNTIYF.

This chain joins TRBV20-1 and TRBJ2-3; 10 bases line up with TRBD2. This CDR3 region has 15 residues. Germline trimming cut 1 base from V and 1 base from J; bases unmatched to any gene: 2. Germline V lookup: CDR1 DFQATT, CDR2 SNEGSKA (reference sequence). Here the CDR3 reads CSARGGTSGTDTQYF. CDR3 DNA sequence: TGCAGTGCTAGAGGGGGGACTAGCGGCACAGATACGCAGTATTTT.

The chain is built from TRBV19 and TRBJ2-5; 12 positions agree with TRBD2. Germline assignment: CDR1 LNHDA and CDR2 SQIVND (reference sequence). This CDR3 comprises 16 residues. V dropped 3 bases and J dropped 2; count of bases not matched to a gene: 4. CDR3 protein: CASSIHTSGGQETQYF. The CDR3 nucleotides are TGTGCCAGTAGTATTCACACTAGCGGGGGGCAAGAGACCCAGTACTTC.

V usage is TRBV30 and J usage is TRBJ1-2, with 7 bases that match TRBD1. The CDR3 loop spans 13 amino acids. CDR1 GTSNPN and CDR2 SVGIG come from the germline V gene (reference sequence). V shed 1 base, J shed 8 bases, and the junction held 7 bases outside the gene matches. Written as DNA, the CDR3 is TGTGCCTGGAGTGCCCGGGACAGTCAAGGCTACACCTTC. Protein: CAWSARDSQGYTF.